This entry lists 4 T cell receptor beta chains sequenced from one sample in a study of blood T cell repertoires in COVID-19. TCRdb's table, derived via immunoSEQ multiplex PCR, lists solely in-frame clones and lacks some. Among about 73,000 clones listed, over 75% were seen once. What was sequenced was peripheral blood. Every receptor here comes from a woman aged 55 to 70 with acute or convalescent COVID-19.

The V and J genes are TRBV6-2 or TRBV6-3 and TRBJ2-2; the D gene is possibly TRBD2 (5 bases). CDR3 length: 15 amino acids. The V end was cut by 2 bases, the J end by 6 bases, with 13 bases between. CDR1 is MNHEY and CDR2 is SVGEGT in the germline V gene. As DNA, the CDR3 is TGTGCCAGCAGTTACCAGGAGGCCGGATCCGGGGAGCTGTTTTTT. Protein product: CASSYQEAGSGELFF.

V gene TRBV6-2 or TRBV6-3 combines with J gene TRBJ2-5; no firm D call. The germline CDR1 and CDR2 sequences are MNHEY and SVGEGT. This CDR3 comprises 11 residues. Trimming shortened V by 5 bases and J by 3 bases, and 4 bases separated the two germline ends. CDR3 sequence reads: CASSHKETQYF. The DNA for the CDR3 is TGTGCCAGCAGTCACAAAGAGACCCAGTACTTC.

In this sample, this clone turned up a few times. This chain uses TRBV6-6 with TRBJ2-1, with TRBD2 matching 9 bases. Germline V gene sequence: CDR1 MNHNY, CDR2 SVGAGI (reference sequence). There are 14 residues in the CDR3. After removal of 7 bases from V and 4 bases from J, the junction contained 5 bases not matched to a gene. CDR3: CASNPAGGYNEQFF. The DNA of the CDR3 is TGTGCCAGCAATCCGGCGGGGGGGTACAATGAGCAGTTCTTC.

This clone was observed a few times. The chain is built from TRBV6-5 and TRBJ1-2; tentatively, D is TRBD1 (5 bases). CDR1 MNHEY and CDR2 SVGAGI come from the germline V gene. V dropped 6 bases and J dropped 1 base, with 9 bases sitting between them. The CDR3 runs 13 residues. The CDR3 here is CASRQDLNYGYTF. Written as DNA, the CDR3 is TGTGCCAGCAGACAGGACCTTAACTATGGCTACACCTTC.